These 9 T cell receptor beta chains share one sample of origin, sequenced in a study of cytomegalovirus exposure and HLA in healthy donors. The PCR contained 60 Vbeta and 13 Jbeta primers. The protocol was immunoSEQ multiplex PCR, while the TCRdb copy is restricted to in-frame clones and leaves out a portion. The table shows under 200,000 clones, with about four fifths occurring only once. Sample: PBMCs. All receptors derive from a woman younger than 30 in good health and CMV-seronegative.

The gene calls are TRBV11-2 and TRBJ2-3; the match to TRBD2 covers 11 bases. This CDR3 region has 17 residues. The V gene end was trimmed by 3 bases and the J gene end by 7 bases; junction bases not matched to a gene: 12. From germline, CDR1 is SGHAT and CDR2 FQNNGV. The CDR3 DNA follows: TGTGCCAGCAGCTTTAGCCCTACCCTAGCGGGAGGAAATACGCAGTATTTT. Its translation is CASSFSPTLAGGNTQYF.

The rearrangement joins TRBV4-3 to TRBJ2-2, with D perhaps matching TRBD1 (5 bases). This CDR3 contains 13 residues. V was cut by 4 bases and J by 4 bases, with 7 bases left in between. Germline CDR1 LGHNA, CDR2 YSLEER. The CDR3 sequence: CASSPRVTGELFF. CDR3 sequence (DNA): TGCGCCAGCAGCCCCAGGGTCACCGGGGAGCTGTTTTTT.

Only a few counts were recorded for this clone. The chain couples TRBV6-1 to TRBJ2-7, with D possibly matching TRBD1 (5 bases). From germline, CDR1 is MNHNS and CDR2 SASEGT. V lost 7 bases, J lost 3 bases, and 13 bases lay in between. This CDR3 spans 13 amino acids. CDR3 sequence (DNA): TGTGCCAGCACAGGGTTCTCGGACTACGAGCAGTACTTC. This sequence encodes CASTGFSDYEQYF.

This chain joins TRBV28 and TRBJ2-1; TRBD1 agrees at 7 bases. CDR1 and CDR2 (germline): MDHEN, SYDVKM. Losses at the gene ends were 5 bases for V and 4 bases for J; bases not matched to a gene: 8. This CDR3 region has 15 residues. The CDR3 protein is CASSLDRALYNEQFF. The CDR3 bases are TGTGCCAGCAGTCTAGACAGGGCCCTTTACAATGAGCAGTTCTTC.

The chain links TRBV19 to TRBJ2-1, with TRBD2 identical over 16 bases. CDR3 length: 18 residues. V dropped 7 bases and J dropped 7; count of bases not matched to a gene: 13. CDR1 is LNHDA, CDR2 SQIVND, per germline (reference sequence). The CDR3 reads CASTERGLAGGGRNEQFF. CDR3 nucleotide sequence: TGTGCCAGTACCGAAAGGGGACTAGCGGGAGGGGGGAGGAATGAGCAGTTCTTC. The full variable domain, completed using reference TRBV19 and TRBJ2-1, is DGGITQSPKYLFRKEGQNVTLSCEQNLNHDAMYWYRQDPGQGLRLIYYSQIVNDFQKGDIAEGYSVSREKKESFPLTVTSAQKNPTAFYLCASTERGLAGGGRNEQFFGPGTRLTVL.

In its sample, this clone was seen once. The chain recombines TRBV7-9 with TRBJ2-3; D might be TRBD1 (6 bases). Between the trimmed V and J ends, which lost 5 bases and 5 bases, there was a span of 8 bases. The CDR3 has 12 amino acids. Germline CDR1 and CDR2: SEHNR and FQNEAQ (reference sequence). CDR3 sequence: CASSPGVDTQYF. As DNA, the CDR3 is TGTGCCAGCAGCCCAGGGGTAGATACGCAGTATTTT. The whole variable domain, remainder taken from reference TRBV7-9 and TRBJ2-3, is DTGVSQNPRHKITKRGQNVTFRCDPISEHNRLYWYRQTLGQGPEFLTYFQNEAQLEKSRLLSDRFSAERPKGSFSTLEIQRTEQGDSAMYLCASSPGVDTQYFGPGTRLTVL.

The genes are TRBV7-8 and TRBJ2-7; no reliable D call. Trimming stripped 2 bases from V and 3 bases from J, with 8 bases between. The CDR3 loop spans 13 amino acids. Germline V gene data show CDR1 as SGHVS and CDR2 as FQNEAQ. The CDR3, as DNA: TGTGCCAGCAGCTTAACCCAGGACTACGAGCAGTACTTC. This sequence encodes CASSLTQDYEQYF.

The V and J genes are TRBV5-6 and TRBJ2-6, with a weak D call TRBD1 (5 bases). The germline V gene has CDR1 SGHDT and CDR2 YYEEEE. V was trimmed by 7 bases and J by 2 bases, leaving 7 bases between them. The CDR3 consists of 13 residues. The CDR3 coding sequence is TGTGCCAGCCAGGGAACTGGGGCCAACGTCCTGACTTTC. Residues: CASQGTGANVLTF.

This clone was seen just once. The chain combines TRBV7-2 with TRBJ2-7, with TRBD2 matching 10 bases. This CDR3 contains 15 residues. Germline assignment: CDR1 SGHTA and CDR2 FQGNSA. Losses at the gene ends were 3 bases for V and 5 bases for J; bases not matched to a gene: 7. CDR3 bases: TGTGCCAGCAGCTTTAGGGGGACTAGCGTCGACGAGCAGTACTTC. Amino acid sequence: CASSFRGTSVDEQYF.